This T cell receptor (beta chain) was sequenced during a study of identical twins. Only healthy Caucasians were enrolled as donors. TCRdb redid the calling of the 5' RACE reads with MiXCR, one entry per CDR3 protein. The sample has about 200,000 distinct CDR3 sequences; approximately 9% are singletons. This sequence was found in a woman aged 18-35 years in good health. Sequences were obtained from memory (CD45RO+) T cells sorted from blood.

The CDR3: CASSQVSLTTEAFF. The DNA for the CDR3 is TGCGCCAGCAGCCAAGTCTCACTTACCACTGAAGCTTTCTTT. The chain carries TRBV4-3 and TRBJ1-1; D unresolved. Germline values: CDR1 LGHNA, CDR2 YSLEER. With 1 base removed from V and 4 bases from J, the gap between germline ends came to 10 bases. The CDR3 runs to 14 residues.